This T cell receptor beta chain originates from a study of T cell clones after liver transplantation. Overall study context: Post-transplant blood was tracked for graft-donor-reactive T cell clones identified in a pre-transplant mixed lymphocyte reaction.

Broader study findings: Donor-reactive sequences fell more than third party-reactive ones, suggesting partial deletion.

Assay: immunoSEQ multiplex PCR; the TCRdb copy retains only in-frame clones and omits some. The repertoire holds approximately 71,000 clones, with over 90% as singletons. In regard to this clone: Its antigen is still unknown.

Germline V gene sequence: CDR1 ENHRY, CDR2 SYGVKD. V was clipped by 4 bases and J by 2 bases, with 5 bases between them. The CDR3 contains 12 residues. The sample in question was CD4+ T cells from blood, obtained about 27 months after liver transplant. This receptor was taken from a human patient who received a liver transplant. The graft donor may be the source of some T cells. The chain uses TRBV10-3 and TRBJ2-5; D gene unclear. CDR3 in amino acids: CAISGRQETQYF. The CDR3 coding sequence is TGTGCCATCAGTGGACGACAAGAGACCCAGTACTTC.